One and the same sample provided the 18 T cell receptor beta chains below, sequenced in a study of blood T cell repertoires in COVID-19. Some clones are missing from TCRdb's copy, which holds only in-frame ones; the method was immunoSEQ multiplex PCR. The top ten clones hold 2.6% of a sample with 300,000 to 400,000 clones, roughly 90% of them seen once. Sequenced: PBMCs or T cells enriched from blood (not recorded which). The receptors originated from a man in his sixties who had recovered from COVID-19.

CDR3 sequence reads: CASSHLWTGANYGYTF. The DNA of the CDR3 is TGCGCCAGCAGTCACCTTTGGACAGGAGCTAACTATGGCTACACCTTC. The chain recombines TRBV23-1 with TRBJ1-2, with 7 bases identical to TRBD1. TRBV23-1 is an ORF, with its function uncertain. The CDR3 extends over 16 amino acids. The V gene end was trimmed by 3 bases and the J gene end by 0 bases; junction bases not matched to a gene: 7.

The V and J genes are TRBV7-2 and TRBJ1-2, with 9 positions matching TRBD1. Unmatched junction bases numbered 2, after V lost 5 bases and J lost 4 bases. The germline V gene encodes CDR1 SGHTA and CDR2 FQGNSA. There are 13 residues in the CDR3. CDR3 nucleotides: TGTGCCAGCAGCCAGACAGGGGGCTATGGCTACACCTTC. It specifies CASSQTGGYGYTF.

V gene TRBV5-4 combines with J gene TRBJ1-3; D is perhaps TRBD1 (5 bases). The CDR3 loop spans 14 amino acids. Germline V gives CDR1 SGHNT, CDR2 YYREEE (reference sequence). V was trimmed by 4 bases and J by 1 base, leaving 9 bases between them. CDR3 protein: CASSPSGSGNTIYF. The DNA of the CDR3 is TGTGCCAGCAGCCCCTCAGGGTCTGGAAACACCATATATTTT.

The genes are TRBV11-2 and TRBJ2-5; D is unresolved. The CDR3 covers 13 residues. Trimming took off 4 bases at V and 1 base at J, with 7 bases between the two ends. Germline lookup yields CDR1 SGHAT and CDR2 FQNNGV. In DNA, the CDR3 is TGTGCCAGCAGCTACTCTACCCAAGAGACCCAGTACTTC. Its protein is CASSYSTQETQYF.

The V and J genes are TRBV30 and TRBJ1-1, with 8 bases lining up with TRBD1. There are 12 residues in the CDR3. Germline lookup yields CDR1 GTSNPN and CDR2 SVGIG (reference sequence). The CDR3 DNA follows: TGTGCTGGATCAGGGGGCCCGGGTGAAGCTTTCTTT. As protein: CAGSGGPGEAFF.

With regard to this clone: Germline and junction disagree at one end, which may indicate a read error. This rearrangement joins TRBV7-9 to TRBJ1-1, with D hard to call. Germline CDR1 SEHNR, CDR2 FQNEAQ (reference sequence). The CDR3 length is 11 residues. DNA of the CDR3: TGTGCCACCAGCCAGAACACTGAAGCTTTCTTT. Its translation: CATSQNTEAFF.

V gene TRBV5-4 combines with J gene TRBJ1-1; tentatively, D is TRBD1 (5 bases). Deletions cut 3 bases from V and 1 base from J, with 10 bases between. The CDR3 has 14 amino acids. The germline V gene has CDR1 SGHNT and CDR2 YYREEE (reference sequence). CDR3 region: CASSSGLGNTEAFF. Written as DNA, the CDR3 is TGTGCCAGCAGCTCGGGACTTGGGAACACTGAAGCTTTCTTT.

This chain uses TRBV14 with TRBJ2-1; 11 positions agree with TRBD2. V lost 4 bases, J lost 9 bases, and 2 bases stayed unmatched. Per germline, CDR1 SGHDN and CDR2 FVKESK. The CDR3 consists of 13 residues. CDR3 protein: CASSPLAGVEQFF. Here the CDR3 DNA reads TGTGCCAGCAGCCCACTAGCGGGAGTTGAGCAGTTCTTC.

The chain is built from TRBV4-3 and TRBJ1-4; 9 bases are shared with TRBD1. This CDR3 is 14 amino acids long. Germline V CDR1 and CDR2: LGHNA, YSLEER. The V segment lost 4 bases and the J segment 4 bases; nucleotides outside the gene matches: 1. This CDR3 reads CASSRGQGNEKLFF. As DNA, the CDR3 is TGCGCCAGCAGCCGGGGACAGGGTAATGAAAAACTGTTTTTT.

CDR3 protein: CASSLGGGVRELFF. In nucleotides, the CDR3 is TGTGCCAGCAGCTTAGGCGGGGGGGTCCGGGAGCTGTTTTTT. The rearrangement joins TRBV11-2 to TRBJ2-2; 9 positions match TRBD2. The CDR3 sequence is 14 residues long. Germline V gives CDR1 SGHAT, CDR2 FQNNGV. Losses at the gene ends were 1 base for V and 9 bases for J; bases not matched to a gene: 3.

The chain uses TRBV7-9 and TRBJ1-1; D unclear. The CDR3 contains 12 residues. Between the trimmed V and J ends, which lost 2 bases and 3 bases, there was a span of 4 bases. CDR1 SEHNR and CDR2 FQNEAQ come from the germline V gene (reference sequence). The CDR3 DNA sequence: TGTGCCAGCAGCTTACTAGACACTGAAGCTTTCTTT. This gives the protein CASSLLDTEAFF.

This chain connects TRBV29-1 to TRBJ1-1, with TRBD1 as a possible D gene (5 bases). V lost 6 bases and J 7 bases, leaving 18 bases between the germline ends. CDR1 and CDR2 (germline): SQVTM, ANQGSEA. This CDR3 has 13 amino acids. As DNA, the CDR3 is TGCAGCGTGTTCGAGGACACAGAAGTTGAAGCTTTCTTT. Translating it yields CSVFEDTEVEAFF.

The rearrangement links TRBV5-6 to TRBJ2-7; TRBD2 is a possible D gene (6 bases). CDR1 is SGHDT and CDR2 is YYEEEE in the germline V gene. The CDR3 contains 13 residues. The ends were cut back, 2 bases at V and 6 bases at J, with 12 bases in the middle. In DNA, the CDR3 is TGTGCCAGCAGCTTCGGGGGAGGACCCGAGCAGTACTTC. Translation gives CASSFGGGPEQYF.

The V gene is TRBV5-6, the J gene TRBJ2-7; D unresolved. The CDR3 totals 16 residues. The V and J ends lost 0 bases and 2 bases respectively, with 15 bases between them. The germline CDR1 and CDR2 sequences are SGHDT and YYEEEE. The CDR3: CASSLDLGTSTYEQYF. CDR3 sequence (DNA): TGTGCCAGCAGCTTGGATTTGGGCACCTCAACCTACGAGCAGTACTTC.

The genes are TRBV5-1 and TRBJ1-6; D not resolved. Germline CDR1 SGHRS, CDR2 YFSETQ. CDR3 length: 15 amino acids. V was shortened by 4 bases and J by 7 bases, with 15 bases between the two germline ends. Written as DNA, the CDR3 is TGCGCCAGCAGCCAAGACAATGGAGGAAATTCACCCCTCCACTTT. Translating gives CASSQDNGGNSPLHF.

The V and J genes are TRBV4-1 and TRBJ1-2, with a possible D match to TRBD1 (5 bases). Germline lookup yields CDR1 MGHRA and CDR2 YSYEKL. Deletions cut 3 bases from V and 2 bases from J, with 10 bases between. This CDR3 contains 14 residues. The CDR3 sequence: CASSQRDRNYGYTF. CDR3 coding DNA: TGCGCCAGCAGCCAGAGAGACAGAAACTATGGCTACACCTTC.

The genes are TRBV4-3 and TRBJ1-2; TRBD1 is a possible D gene (5 bases). Trimming left V 1 base short and J 4 bases short, with 22 bases between. Germline assignment: CDR1 LGHNA and CDR2 YSLEER. The CDR3 contains 18 residues. CDR3: CASSQGPGRGTGGYGYTF. The CDR3 DNA sequence: TGCGCCAGCAGCCAAGGCCCCGGGAGAGGGACGGGCGGCTATGGCTACACCTTC.

This chain links TRBV7-9 with TRBJ2-1; 10 bases map to TRBD2. The germline CDR1 and CDR2 sequences are SEHNR and FQNEAQ (reference sequence). V dropped 5 bases and J dropped 8; count of bases not matched to a gene: 12. CDR3 length equals 16 residues. The DNA for the CDR3 is TGTGCCAGCAGCGCAACCGGGACTAGCGTTTTCTATGAGCAGTTCTTC. This translates into CASSATGTSVFYEQFF.